Shown below are 23 T cell receptor beta chains from a single sample sequenced in a study of T cells in localized non-small cell lung cancer. Sequencing used immunoSEQ multiplex PCR; TCRdb keeps in-frame clones, though not all of them. The sample carries about 27,000 clones, roughly 91% recorded once. The sequencing used peripheral blood, collected before any cancer treatment. These receptors were obtained from a woman aged 35-75 years with stage I lung adenocarcinoma.

The CDR3 is CASGSANRGPRSYEQYF. DNA for the CDR3: TGTGCTAGTGGTTCCGCTAACAGGGGCCCGAGAAGCTACGAGCAGTACTTC. V gene TRBV12-5 combines with J gene TRBJ2-7; 7 nucleotides match TRBD1. J gave up 3 bases and V 4 bases, and 15 bases lay outside the gene matches. CDR1 and CDR2 (germline): LGHNT, FRNRAP. The CDR3 spans 17 residues.

This clone showed up just a few times. J is TRBJ1-1 and V is TRBV6-5, with a tentative D call TRBD1 (6 bases). CDR3 length equals 15 residues. V was clipped by 8 bases and J by 1 base, with 17 bases between them. The germline V gene has CDR1 MNHEY and CDR2 SVGAGI. This CDR3 reads CASHSKQGKNTEAFF. The CDR3 DNA follows: TGTGCCAGCCACTCGAAACAGGGAAAGAACACTGAAGCTTTCTTT.

The chain combines TRBV5-6 with TRBJ2-1, with TRBD2 matching over 7 bases. Germline CDR1 reads SGHDT; CDR2 reads YYEEEE. The V and J ends lost 0 bases and 9 bases, in that order; junction bases with no gene match: 9. CDR3 size: 15 residues. The CDR3 loop reads CASSLGSAGVSEQFF. DNA of the CDR3: TGTGCCAGCAGCTTGGGTTCGGCGGGAGTATCTGAGCAGTTCTTC.

V and J are TRBV27 and TRBJ1-1, with 7 bases identical to TRBD1. The germline gives CDR1 MNHEY, CDR2 SMNVEV (reference sequence). V was pared by 3 bases and J by 2 bases, with 6 bases of the junction left unmatched. This CDR3 spans 15 amino acids. CDR3 in amino acids: CASSFLGQTNTEAFF. The CDR3 DNA sequence: TGTGCCAGCAGTTTCCTGGGACAGACTAACACTGAAGCTTTCTTT.

The chain carries TRBV30 and TRBJ2-1; D is perhaps TRBD1 (6 bases). The CDR3 has 14 residues. From germline, CDR1 is GTSNPN and CDR2 SVGIG (reference sequence). Trimming removed 0 bases from V and 3 bases from J, with 9 bases in between. DNA of the CDR3: TGTGCCTGGAGTGTAGGGACATTCTACAATGAGCAGTTCTTC. As protein: CAWSVGTFYNEQFF.

The rearrangement uses TRBV6-6 and TRBJ1-4; D might be TRBD1 (5 bases). The CDR3 loop spans 11 amino acids. Deletions cut 5 bases from V and 13 bases from J, with 11 bases between. Germline lookup yields CDR1 MNHNY and CDR2 SVGAGI (reference sequence). The DNA for the CDR3 is TGTGCCAGCAGTCAATCTAGGGGACTGTTTTTT. It encodes CASSQSRGLFF.

The genes are TRBV7-2 and TRBJ1-3; D gene ambiguous. Germline V gene lookup returns CDR1 SGHTA and CDR2 FQGNSA. The CDR3 totals 13 residues. V was trimmed by 2 bases and J by 3 bases, leaving 5 bases between them. The CDR3 DNA is TGTGCCAGCAGCTTATTACGTGGAAACACCATATATTTT. It codes for CASSLLRGNTIYF.

The chain uses TRBV5-1 and TRBJ1-5; D is uncertain. Germline V gene lookup returns CDR1 SGHRS and CDR2 YFSETQ. Trimming left V 0 bases short and J 0 bases short, with 7 bases between. This CDR3 region has 15 residues. The CDR3 is CASSLDWYSNQPQHF. The CDR3 bases are TGCGCCAGCAGCTTGGATTGGTATAGCAATCAGCCCCAGCATTTT.

The chain has TRBV7-2 and TRBJ2-2; D is possibly TRBD1 (7 bases). Trimming took off 5 bases at V and 5 bases at J, with 27 bases between the two ends. Germline V gene sequence: CDR1 SGHTA, CDR2 FQGNSA. There are 19 residues in the CDR3. This chain's CDR3 is CASSRRGGRGGAGTGELFF. In nucleotides, the CDR3 is TGTGCCAGCAGCCGTAGAGGGGGCCGAGGTGGGGCGGGGACCGGGGAGCTGTTTTTT.

There are a few counts of this clone. J is TRBJ1-2 and V is TRBV4-3; 8 bases fit TRBD1. The CDR3 is made up of 15 amino acids. Germline loops: CDR1 LGHNA, CDR2 YSLEER. The trim removed 0 bases at V and 5 bases at J, leaving 5 bases unmatched. The CDR3 protein is CASSQDDRGRYGYTF. The CDR3 DNA sequence: TGCGCCAGCAGCCAAGATGACAGGGGACGGTATGGCTACACCTTC.

This clone was detected only once. The chain links TRBV18 to TRBJ2-7, with D possibly being TRBD1 (7 bases). V was clipped by 2 bases and J by 0 bases, with 14 bases between them. The germline CDR1 and CDR2 sequences are KGHSH and LQKENI. The CDR3 runs to 16 residues. The CDR3 loop reads CASSPGQERASYEQYF. The DNA of the CDR3 is TGTGCCAGCTCACCAGGACAGGAGCGGGCCTCCTACGAGCAGTACTTC.

The chain uses TRBV7-2 and TRBJ1-4, with no clear D. V was shortened by 5 bases and J by 0 bases, with 10 bases between the two germline ends. CDR3 size: 15 residues. From germline, CDR1 is SGHTA and CDR2 FQGNSA. CDR3 in DNA: TGTGCCAGCAGCCCCCGGCCTGCAACTAATGAAAAACTGTTTTTT. Amino acid sequence: CASSPRPATNEKLFF.

The CDR3 DNA reads as TGTGCCAGCAATAGGGGGGATACGCAGTATTTT. The encoded protein is CASNRGDTQYF. The V gene is TRBV6-5, the J gene TRBJ2-3; maybe TRBD1 (6 bases). Germline V gene lookup returns CDR1 MNHEY and CDR2 SVGAGI. The CDR3 contains 11 residues. V was trimmed by 7 bases and J by 6 bases, leaving 8 bases between them.

The V gene is TRBV5-1, the J gene TRBJ1-1; 8 nucleotides agree with TRBD1. Germline assignment: CDR1 SGHRS and CDR2 YFSETQ. The CDR3 is made up of 16 amino acids. Trimming removed 4 bases from V and 0 bases from J; junction bases left unmatched: 8. In DNA form, the CDR3 reads TGCGCCAGCAGCCCATCGGGACAGGCCTTGAACACTGAAGCTTTCTTT. It codes for CASSPSGQALNTEAFF.

The chain has TRBV4-1 and TRBJ2-5; the D gene is possibly TRBD2 (7 bases). Germline loops: CDR1 MGHRA, CDR2 YSYEKL. This CDR3 is built from 13 residues. V shed 10 bases and J shed 5 bases, with 17 bases lying between them. The CDR3 region has the DNA TGCGCCACCTCCGCGGGGGCCGGGGAGACCCAGTACTTC. It encodes CATSAGAGETQYF.

The rearrangement uses TRBV6-5 and TRBJ2-2; no reliable D call. The V end lost 7 bases, the J end lost 3 bases, and 15 bases lay between the germline ends. The CDR3 consists of 15 residues. Germline lookup yields CDR1 MNHEY and CDR2 SVGAGI. The CDR3 region has the DNA TGTGCCAGCACCCCCACTCGACTTCACACCGGGGAGCTGTTTTTT. This translates into CASTPTRLHTGELFF.

CDR3 nucleotides: TGTGCCAGTAGGGCCACGGGGGCTGGGGCCAACGTCCTGACTTTC. Its translation is CASRATGAGANVLTF. The V and J genes are TRBV6-1 and TRBJ2-6, with a weak D call TRBD2 (6 bases). Germline V gives CDR1 MNHNS, CDR2 SASEGT. Trimming stripped 9 bases from V and 2 bases from J, with 14 bases between. CDR3 size: 15 residues.

The V gene is TRBV30, the J gene TRBJ1-1; TRBD1 matches at 11 bases. Unmatched junction bases numbered 5, after V lost 0 bases and J lost 5 bases. CDR1 and CDR2 (germline): GTSNPN, SVGIG (reference sequence). This CDR3 contains 15 residues. CDR3 sequence (DNA): TGTGCCTGGAGTGTAAAGGGACAGGGGGGGACTGAAGCTTTCTTT. Residues: CAWSVKGQGGTEAFF.

The chain links TRBV21-1 to TRBJ2-1; the D call TRBD2 from the table was never checked on the DNA. TRBV21-1 is noted as a pseudogene. The CDR3 spans 20 residues. In DNA, the CDR3 is TGTGCCAGCAGCCCCAGGAGCGGGAAGACTAGCGGGGACCAATACAATGAGCAGTTCTTC. Translation: CASSPRSGKTSGDQYNEQFF.

The rearrangement uses TRBV19 and TRBJ1-1; the match to TRBD1 covers 9 bases. V dropped 3 bases and J dropped 10; count of bases not matched to a gene: 12. CDR1 is LNHDA and CDR2 is SQIVND in the germline V gene (reference sequence). The CDR3 runs to 15 residues. The CDR3 nucleotides are TGTGCCAGTAGTATGACGACCCGGGACAGGGTTCCAGCTTTCTTT. Translating it yields CASSMTTRDRVPAFF.

The V and J genes are TRBV5-1 and TRBJ2-5; D is possibly TRBD1 (6 bases). Germline CDR1 and CDR2: SGHRS and YFSETQ. The CDR3 has 17 amino acids. Trimming removed 7 bases from V and 3 bases from J, with 25 bases in between. The CDR3 bases are TGCGCCAGCGCCGCCAGGGGCTCCCGTGTCATTGAAGAGACCCAGTACTTC. Amino acid sequence: CASAARGSRVIEETQYF.

This chain uses TRBV18 with TRBJ2-7, with D perhaps TRBD1 or TRBD2 (6 bases each). The CDR3 loop spans 15 amino acids. The germline gives CDR1 KGHSH, CDR2 LQKENI. V lost 4 bases, J lost 3 bases, and 16 bases lay in between. The CDR3 DNA is TGTGCCAGCTCACGATTGGAGGAGGGGGGCTACGAGCAGTACTTC. Translation gives CASSRLEEGGYEQYF.

V and J are TRBV2 and TRBJ1-1, with 12 nucleotides matching TRBD1. After removal of 3 bases from V and 5 bases from J, the junction contained 4 bases not matched to a gene. Germline V lookup: CDR1 SNHLY, CDR2 FYNNEI. This CDR3 is 15 amino acids long. CDR3 loop: CASSEWDRGLTEAFF. The DNA for the CDR3 is TGTGCCAGCAGTGAGTGGGACAGGGGGCTTACTGAAGCTTTCTTT.